This T cell receptor (beta chain) was recovered during a study of T-cell memory formation after mild COVID-19. Overall study context: The study found TCR clusters largely donor specific.

This CDR3 region has 14 residues. CDR1 and CDR2 from the germline V gene are SGHTA and FQGNSA. The V and J ends lost 7 bases and 2 bases, in that order; junction bases with no gene match: 8. TCRdb independently ran MiXCR on the 5' RACE reads; one entry per CDR3 protein. The table records 360,000 or so distinct CDR3 sequences, approximately 29% of them present only once. V gene TRBV7-2 combines with J gene TRBJ2-7; 7 nucleotides align to TRBD2. Sequenced input: PBMCs or a T cell subset sorted from them (not recorded which). The sequence came from an adult woman who had mild COVID-19 (a few samples of this study predate the infection). Cell type and time point are not known. Here the CDR3 reads CASNLAGVAYEQYF. The CDR3 nucleotides read TGTGCCAGCAATCTGGCGGGAGTGGCCTACGAGCAGTACTTC.